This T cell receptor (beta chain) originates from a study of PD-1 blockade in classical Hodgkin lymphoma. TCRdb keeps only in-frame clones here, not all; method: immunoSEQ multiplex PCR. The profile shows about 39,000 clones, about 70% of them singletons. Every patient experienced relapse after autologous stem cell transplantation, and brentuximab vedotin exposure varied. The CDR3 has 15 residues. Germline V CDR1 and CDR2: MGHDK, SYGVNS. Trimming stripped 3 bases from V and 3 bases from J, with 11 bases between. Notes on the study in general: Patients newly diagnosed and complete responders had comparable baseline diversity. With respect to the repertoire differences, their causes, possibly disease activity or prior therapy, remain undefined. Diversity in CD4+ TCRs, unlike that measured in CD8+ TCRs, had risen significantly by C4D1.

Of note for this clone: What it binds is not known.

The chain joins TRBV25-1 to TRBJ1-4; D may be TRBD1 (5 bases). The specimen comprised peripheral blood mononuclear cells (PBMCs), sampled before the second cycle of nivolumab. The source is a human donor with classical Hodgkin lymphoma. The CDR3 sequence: CASSEEGRANEKLFF. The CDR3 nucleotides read TGTGCCAGCAGTGAGGAGGGCAGGGCTAATGAAAAACTGTTTTTT. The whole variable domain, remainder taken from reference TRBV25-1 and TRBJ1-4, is EADIYQTPRYLVIGTGKKITLECSQTMGHDKMYWYQQDPGMELHLIHYSYGVNSTEKGDLSSESTVSRIRTEHFPLTLESARPSHTSQYLCASSEEGRANEKLFFGSGTQLSVL.